The source of this T cell receptor (beta chain) is a study of CD8 T cells in Susac syndrome. With random hexamers, about 0.5 to 1 ug RNA was reverse transcribed. TCRdb itself ran the immunoSEQ multiplex PCR reads through MiXCR, one entry per CDR3 protein. The sample has 200,000 or so distinct CDR3 sequences; 80% to 95% are singletons. Input material: CD8+ T cells from PBMCs. The receptor's source is a human donor with multiple sclerosis.

CDR3 in DNA: TGTGCCTGGAGTTCTGGACAGGGGTTCACTGAAGCTTTCTTT. Its protein product is CAWSSGQGFTEAFF. The chain has TRBV30 and TRBJ1-1; 9 bases line up with TRBD1. This CDR3 region has 14 residues. With 2 bases clipped from V and 4 bases from J, the junction kept 5 bases outside the gene matches. Germline loops: CDR1 GTSNPN, CDR2 SVGIG (reference sequence).